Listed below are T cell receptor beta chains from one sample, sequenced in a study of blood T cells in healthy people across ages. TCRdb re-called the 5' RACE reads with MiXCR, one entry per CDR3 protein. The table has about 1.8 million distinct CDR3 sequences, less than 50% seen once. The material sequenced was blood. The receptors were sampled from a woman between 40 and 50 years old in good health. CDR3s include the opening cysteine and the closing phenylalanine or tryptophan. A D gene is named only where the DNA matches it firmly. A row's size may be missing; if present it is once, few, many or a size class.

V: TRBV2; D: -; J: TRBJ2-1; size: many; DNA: TGTGCCAGCAGTGAAGCGACCGGCAGGGGATCTCGCAATGAGCAGTTCTTC; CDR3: CASSEATGRGSRNEQFF
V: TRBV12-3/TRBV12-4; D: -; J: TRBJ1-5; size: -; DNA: TGTGCCAGCAGTTTACTTCCCGTTACCAATCAGCCCCAGCATTTT; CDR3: CASSLLPVTNQPQHF
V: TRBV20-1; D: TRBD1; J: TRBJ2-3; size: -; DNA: TGCAGTGCTTACCCCCCGACAGGGATTCGCATCGATACGCAGTATTTT; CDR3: CSAYPPTGIRIDTQYF
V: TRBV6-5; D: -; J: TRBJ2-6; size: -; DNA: TGTGCCAGCACTAACGGGGCTTCTGGGGCCAACGTCCTGACTTTC; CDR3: CASTNGASGANVLTF
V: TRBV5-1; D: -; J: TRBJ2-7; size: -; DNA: TGCGCCAGCAGCTTATCAGTAGGGTTTTACGAGCAGTACTTC; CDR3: CASSLSVGFYEQYF
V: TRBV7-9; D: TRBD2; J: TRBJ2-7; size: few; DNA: TGTGCCAGCAGCCCCCTTCTGGGAGGGAGGAACGAGCAGTACTTC; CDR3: CASSPLLGGRNEQYF
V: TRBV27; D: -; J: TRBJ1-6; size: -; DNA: TGTGCCAGCAGTATCTCCTCGACAGGAGTAAATTCACCCCTCCACTTT; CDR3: CASSISSTGVNSPLHF
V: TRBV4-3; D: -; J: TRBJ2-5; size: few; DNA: TGCGCCAGCAGCCAAGATGGAAGAGGACCAGAGACCCAGTACTTC; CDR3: CASSQDGRGPETQYF
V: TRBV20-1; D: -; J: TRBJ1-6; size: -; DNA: TGCAGTGCTAGATCCCATGAATCTTCACCCCTCCACTTT; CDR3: CSARSHESSPLHF
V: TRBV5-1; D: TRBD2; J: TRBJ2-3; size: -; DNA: TGCGCCAGCAGTCGGATGGGGGGGTACACAGATACGCAGTATTTT; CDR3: CASSRMGGYTDTQYF
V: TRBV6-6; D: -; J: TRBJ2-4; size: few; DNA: TGTGCCAGCAGACGGGTGGACAAAAACATTCAGTACTTC; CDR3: CASRRVDKNIQYF
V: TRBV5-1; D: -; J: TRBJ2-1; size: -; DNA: TGCGCCAGCAGCTTGCTCCAGGAGCCCTACAATGAGCAGTTCTTC; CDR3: CASSLLQEPYNEQFF
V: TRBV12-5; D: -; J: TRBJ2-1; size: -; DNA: TGTGCTAGTGGTCCACCTGCCGGCGAAGCCTACAATGAGCAGTTCTTC; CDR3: CASGPPAGEAYNEQFF
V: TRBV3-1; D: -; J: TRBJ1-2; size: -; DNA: TGTGCCAGCAGCCAACACAGTTCTAACTATGGCTACACCTTC; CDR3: CASSQHSSNYGYTF
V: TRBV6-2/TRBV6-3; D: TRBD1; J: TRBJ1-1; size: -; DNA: TGTGCCAGCAGGGCGGGACAGGGGGCTACTGAAGCTTTCTTT; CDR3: CASRAGQGATEAFF
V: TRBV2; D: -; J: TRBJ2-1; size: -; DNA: TGTGCCAGCAGGGGGGATCCCTACGAGCAGTTCTTC; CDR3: CASRGDPYEQFF
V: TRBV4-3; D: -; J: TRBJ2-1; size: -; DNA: TGCGCCAGCAGCCCCCCCGACCTTAGGGATGAGCAGTTCTTC; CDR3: CASSPPDLRDEQFF
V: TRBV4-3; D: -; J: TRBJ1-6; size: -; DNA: TGCGCCAGCAGCCAAACCGGACAGTCAAGCTCCTATAATTCACCCCTCCACTTT; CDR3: CASSQTGQSSSYNSPLHF
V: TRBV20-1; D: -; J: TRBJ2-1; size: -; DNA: TGCAGTGCCCCGGGGACGCTAAGCTCCTACAATGAGCAGTTCTTC; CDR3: CSAPGTLSSYNEQFF
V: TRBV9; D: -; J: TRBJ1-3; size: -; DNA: TGTGCCAGCAGCGTAGGAGGGACCTCTGGAAACACCATATATTTT; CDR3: CASSVGGTSGNTIYF
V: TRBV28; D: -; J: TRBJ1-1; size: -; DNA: TGTGCCAGCAGTTTTTATAAACACTTGAACACTGAAGCTTTCTTT; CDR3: CASSFYKHLNTEAFF
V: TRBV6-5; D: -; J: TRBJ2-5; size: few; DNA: TGTGCCAGCAGTTACTCGGGGGACGGCCGGCGAGAGACCCAGTACTTC; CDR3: CASSYSGDGRRETQYF
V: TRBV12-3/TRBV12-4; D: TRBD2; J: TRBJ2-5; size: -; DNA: TGTGCCAGCAGTTTGGGGCCGGGGGGGCGAGAGACCCAGTACTTC; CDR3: CASSLGPGGRETQYF
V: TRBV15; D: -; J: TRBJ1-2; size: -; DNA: TGTGCCACCAGACTGGACCCAAAGACGCGGGGCTACACCTTC; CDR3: CATRLDPKTRGYTF
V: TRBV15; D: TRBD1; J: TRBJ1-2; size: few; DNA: TGTGCCACCAGCAGGAGAGGGACAGGGGCCCGCACTAACTATGGCTACACCTTC; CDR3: CATSRRGTGARTNYGYTF
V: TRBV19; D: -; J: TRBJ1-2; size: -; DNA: TGTGCCAGTAACCGGGAGTACTATGGCTACACCTTC; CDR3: CASNREYYGYTF
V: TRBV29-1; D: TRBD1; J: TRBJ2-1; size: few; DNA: TGCAGCGTTCCAACAGGGGAAATGGCCCAGTTCTTC; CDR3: CSVPTGEMAQFF
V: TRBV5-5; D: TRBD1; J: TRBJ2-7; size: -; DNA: TGTGCCAGCAGCTTGCTCGGACAGGGTGTCAATGAGCAGTACTTC; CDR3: CASSLLGQGVNEQYF
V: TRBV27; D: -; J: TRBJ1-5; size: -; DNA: TGTGCCAGCAGTTCAGTGGGAATGGGCAATCAGCCCCAGCATTTT; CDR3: CASSSVGMGNQPQHF
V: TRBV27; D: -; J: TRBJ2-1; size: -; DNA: TGTGCCAGCAGTTCAATCTCTCCTACAAATGAGCAGTTCTTC; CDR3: CASSSISPTNEQFF
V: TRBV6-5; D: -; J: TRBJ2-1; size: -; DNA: TGTGCCAGCAGTTACGTATCGGGGCTGGGGCGTGAAGATGAGCAGTTCTTC; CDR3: CASSYVSGLGREDEQFF
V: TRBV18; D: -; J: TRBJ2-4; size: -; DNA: TGCGCCAGCTCACCACCGATTGGCCAGGCGAACGGTGGGAGAGAATTAGCCAAAAACATTCAGTACTTC; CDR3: CASSPPIGQANGGRELAKNIQYF